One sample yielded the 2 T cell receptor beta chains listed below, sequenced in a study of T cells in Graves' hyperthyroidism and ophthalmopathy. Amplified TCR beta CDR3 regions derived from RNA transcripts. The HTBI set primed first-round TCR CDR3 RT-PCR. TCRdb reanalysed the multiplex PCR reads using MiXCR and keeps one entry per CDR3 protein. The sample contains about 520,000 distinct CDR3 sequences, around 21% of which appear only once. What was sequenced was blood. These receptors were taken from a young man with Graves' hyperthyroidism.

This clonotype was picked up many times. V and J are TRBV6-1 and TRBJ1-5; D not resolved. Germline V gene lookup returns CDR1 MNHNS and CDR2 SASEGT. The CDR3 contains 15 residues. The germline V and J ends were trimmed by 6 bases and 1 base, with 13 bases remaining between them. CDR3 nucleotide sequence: TGTGCCAGCAGCCCAACGGTCGGGAGCAATCAGCCCCAGCATTTT. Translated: CASSPTVGSNQPQHF.

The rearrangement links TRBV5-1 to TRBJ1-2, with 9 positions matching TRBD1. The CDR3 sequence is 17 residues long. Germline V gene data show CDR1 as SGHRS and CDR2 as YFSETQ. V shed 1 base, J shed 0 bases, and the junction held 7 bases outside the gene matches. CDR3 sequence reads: CASSLSGGQGANYGYTF. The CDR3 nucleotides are TGCGCCAGCAGCTTGAGCGGGGGACAGGGCGCTAACTATGGCTACACCTTC.